This T cell receptor beta chain emerged from a study of blood T cell repertoires in COVID-19. Study overall: Samples representing acute and convalescent COVID-19 were sourced from the United States, Italy and Spain.

Authors' analysis steps: Cell counts per sample came from amplifying reference gene primers. Method: immunoSEQ multiplex PCR; TCRdb's copy keeps in-frame clones and lacks some. V, J and clone size derive from that table, while D and trimming were established from the DNA sequence. The top ten hold about 1.9% of the sample, which has 150,000 to 200,000 clones, roughly nine tenths seen once. Germline CDR1 is SGHTA and CDR2 is FQGNSA. Trimming cost V 5 bases and J 4 bases; bases outside gene matches: 10. CDR3 size: 16 residues. The chain couples TRBV7-2 to TRBJ2-3; 9 positions match TRBD1. The sample was peripheral blood. The TCR sequence derives from a man aged 18-30 years who had recovered from COVID-19. CDR3 DNA: TGTGCCAGCAGCCGTTCCGGGACAGGGCCCCCAGATACGCAGTATTTT. Its translation: CASSRSGTGPPDTQYF.